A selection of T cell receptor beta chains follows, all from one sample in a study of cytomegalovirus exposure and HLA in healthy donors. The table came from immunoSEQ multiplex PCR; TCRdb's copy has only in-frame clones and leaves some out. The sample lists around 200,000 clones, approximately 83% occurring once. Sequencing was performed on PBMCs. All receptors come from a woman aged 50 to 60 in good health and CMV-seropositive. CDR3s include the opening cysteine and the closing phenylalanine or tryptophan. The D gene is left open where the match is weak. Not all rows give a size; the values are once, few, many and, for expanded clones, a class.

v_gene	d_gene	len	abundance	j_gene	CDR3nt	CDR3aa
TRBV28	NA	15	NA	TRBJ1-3	TGTGCCAGCAGTCTAATACGGGGCTCTGGAAACACCATATATTTT	CASSLIRGSGNTIYF
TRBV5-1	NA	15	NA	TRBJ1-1	TGCGCCAGCAGCTTGGCCGGTCCCCTGAACACTGAAGCTTTCTTT	CASSLAGPLNTEAFF
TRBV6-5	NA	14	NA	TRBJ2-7	TGTGCCAGCAGTTACTCAAGACAGAACTACGAGCAGTACTTC	CASSYSRQNYEQYF
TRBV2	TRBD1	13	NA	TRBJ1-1	TGTGCCAGCAGTGACCAGCAGGGGGATCCAGCTTTCTTT	CASSDQQGDPAFF
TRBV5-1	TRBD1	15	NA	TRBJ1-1	TGCGCCAGCAGCTCCGGGACAGGTCTGAACACTGAAGCTTTCTTT	CASSSGTGLNTEAFF
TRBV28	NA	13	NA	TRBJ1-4	TGTGCCAGCATTGAGGGAGATAATGAAAAACTGTTTTTT	CASIEGDNEKLFF
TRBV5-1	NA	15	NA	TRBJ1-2	TGCGCCAGCAGCTTTACAGGAGAGCTGTTCTATGGCTACACCTTC	CASSFTGELFYGYTF
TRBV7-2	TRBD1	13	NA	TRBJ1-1	TGTGCCAGCAATCTACAGGGGAGTACTGAAGCTTTCTTT	CASNLQGSTEAFF
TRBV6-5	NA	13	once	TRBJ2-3	TGTGCCAGCACCAAGTCGGGCACAGATACGCAGTATTTT	CASTKSGTDTQYF
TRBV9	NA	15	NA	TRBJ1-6	TGTGCCAGCAGCGGGGACTTATCATATAATTCACCCCTCCACTTT	CASSGDLSYNSPLHF
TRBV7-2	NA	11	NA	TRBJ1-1	TGTGCCAGCAGTCGGGACTTAGAAGCTTTCTTT	CASSRDLEAFF
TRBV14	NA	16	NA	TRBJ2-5	TGTGCCAGCAGTCCTTACCGGGACTCACCCCAGGAGACCCAGTACTTC	CASSPYRDSPQETQYF
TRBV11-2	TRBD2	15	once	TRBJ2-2	TGTGCCAGCAACCCCTCGGGGGGGGGAACCGGGGAGCTGTTTTTT	CASNPSGGGTGELFF
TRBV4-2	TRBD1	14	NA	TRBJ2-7	TGTGCCAGCAGCCATGACAGGGGGCCCGGCGAGCAGTACTTC	CASSHDRGPGEQYF
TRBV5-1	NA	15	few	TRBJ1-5	TGCGCCAGCAGCTTTTCAGGGAACGTCAATCAGCCCCAGCATTTT	CASSFSGNVNQPQHF
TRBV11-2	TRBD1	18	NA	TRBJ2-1	TGTGCCAGCAGCATCCACAGGGGGCCAGGAGCCTCCTACAATGAGCAGTTCTTC	CASSIHRGPGASYNEQFF
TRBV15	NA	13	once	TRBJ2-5	TGTGCCACCAGCAGAGCTAACCAAGAGACCCAGTACTTC	CATSRANQETQYF
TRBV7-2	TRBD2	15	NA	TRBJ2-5	TGTGCCAGCAGCTTACTCGGGGGGGCCGCGGAGACCCAGTACTTC	CASSLLGGAAETQYF
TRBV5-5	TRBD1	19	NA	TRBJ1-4	TGTGCCAGCAGCCCTACCGGGACAGGGGGAGAATGGGCTAATGAAAAACTGTTTTTT	CASSPTGTGGEWANEKLFF
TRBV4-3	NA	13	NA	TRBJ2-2	TGCGCCAGCAGTAGACAGAACACCGGGGAGCTGTTTTTT	CASSRQNTGELFF
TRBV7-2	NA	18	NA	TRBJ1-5	TGTGCCAGCAGCCATCAGGGAGGGGTAACTGGGGGCTATCAGCCCCAGCATTTT	CASSHQGGVTGGYQPQHF
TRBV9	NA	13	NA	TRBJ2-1	TGTGCCAGCAGCGTAGCTATAATAGATGAGCAGTTCTTC	CASSVAIIDEQFF
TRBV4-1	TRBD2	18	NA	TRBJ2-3	TGCGCCAGCAGCCAAAGCTCGGCTAGCGGGGGTAACGCAGATACGCAGTATTTT	CASSQSSASGGNADTQYF
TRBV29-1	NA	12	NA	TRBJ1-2	TGCAGCGTTGAAGTCACAGGGCGCGGCTACACCTTC	CSVEVTGRGYTF
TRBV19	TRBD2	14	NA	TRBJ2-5	TGTGCCAGTAGTAGACTAGCGGAGAAAGAGACCCAGTACTTC	CASSRLAEKETQYF
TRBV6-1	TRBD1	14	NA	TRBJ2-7	TGTGCCAGCAGGGGGGACAGCGCAGCCTACGAGCAGTACTTC	CASRGDSAAYEQYF
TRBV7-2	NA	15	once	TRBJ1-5	TGTGCCAGCAGCTTAGCCGGGATTAGCAATCAGCCCCAGCATTTT	CASSLAGISNQPQHF
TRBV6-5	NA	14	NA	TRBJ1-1	TGTGCCAGCAGTCCCCCCACCGAGGGCACTGAAGCTTTCTTT	CASSPPTEGTEAFF
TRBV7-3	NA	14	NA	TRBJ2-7	TGTGCCAGCAGCCAGGGCCCCAACTCCTACGAGCAGTACTTC	CASSQGPNSYEQYF
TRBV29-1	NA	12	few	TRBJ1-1	TGCAGCGTTGTTACGGGGAACACTGAAGCTTTCTTT	CSVVTGNTEAFF
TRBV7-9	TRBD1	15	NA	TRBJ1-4	TGTGCCAGCAGCCAGACCACAGGGGGCCGCGAAAAACTGTTTTTT	CASSQTTGGREKLFF
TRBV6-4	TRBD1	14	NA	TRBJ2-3	TGTGCCAGCAGTAAGGGGGCCTTCACAGATACGCAGTATTTT	CASSKGAFTDTQYF
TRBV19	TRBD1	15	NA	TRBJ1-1	TGTGCCAGTAGTATTGACGGCAGGGGGGCTACTGAAGCTTTCTTT	CASSIDGRGATEAFF
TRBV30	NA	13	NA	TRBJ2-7	TGTGCCTGGATTCCGGACAGGGAGGGCGAGCAGTACTTC	CAWIPDREGEQYF
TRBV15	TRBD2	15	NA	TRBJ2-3	TGTGCCACCAGCAGAGATCCTAGCGGGGGAGATACGCAGTATTTT	CATSRDPSGGDTQYF
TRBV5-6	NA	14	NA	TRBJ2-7	TGTGCCAGCAGCCTATGGGGATACAGGTACGAGCAGTACTTC	CASSLWGYRYEQYF
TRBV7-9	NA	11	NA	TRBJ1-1	TGTGCCAGCAGCTTTACGGCTGAAGCTTTCTTT	CASSFTAEAFF
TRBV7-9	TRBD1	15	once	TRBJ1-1	TGTGCCAGCAGACCTCAGGGGGCGCGAAGCCCTGAAGCTTTCTTT	CASRPQGARSPEAFF
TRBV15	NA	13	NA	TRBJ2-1	TGTGCCACCAGCAGAGATCCGCGGGATGAGCAGTTCTTC	CATSRDPRDEQFF
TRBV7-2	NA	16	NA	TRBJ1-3	TGTGCCAGCAGCTTAGGGCAGATCAACTCTGGAAACACCATATATTTT	CASSLGQINSGNTIYF
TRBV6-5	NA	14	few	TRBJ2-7	TGTGCCAGCAGTTATCGAAACGCCCGGGGCGAGCAGTACTTC	CASSYRNARGEQYF
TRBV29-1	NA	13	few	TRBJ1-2	TGCAGCGTTGCCGGGGGGAGCGGAAATGGCTACACCTTC	CSVAGGSGNGYTF
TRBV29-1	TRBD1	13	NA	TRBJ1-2	TGCAGCGCCGGACAGGCCTCCGACTATGGCTACACCTTC	CSAGQASDYGYTF
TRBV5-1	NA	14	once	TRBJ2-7	TGCGCCAGCAGCTCCTCCCAAACTGGGAGCGAGCAGTACTTC	CASSSSQTGSEQYF
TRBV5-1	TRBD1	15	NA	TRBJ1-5	TGCGCCAGCAGACTTACCGGGACAGGGAATCAGCCCCAGCATTTT	CASRLTGTGNQPQHF
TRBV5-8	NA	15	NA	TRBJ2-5	TGTGCCAGCAGTCTCGGGCAGGGCGCGGCAGAGACCCAGTACTTC	CASSLGQGAAETQYF
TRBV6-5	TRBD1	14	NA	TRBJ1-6	TGTGCCAGCAGCCTTTACAGGGGAGGTTCACCCCTCCACTTT	CASSLYRGGSPLHF
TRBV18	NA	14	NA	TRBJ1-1	TGTGCCAGCTCACCAGACAGGCTGAACACTGAAGCTTTCTTT	CASSPDRLNTEAFF
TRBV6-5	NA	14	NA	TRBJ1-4	TGTGCCAGCAGTAGACAGCACTATAATGAAAAACTGTTTTTT	CASSRQHYNEKLFF
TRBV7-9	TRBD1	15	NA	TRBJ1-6	TGTTCCAGCAGCTTCCGGGACAGGCTTGATTCACCCCTCCACTTT	CSSSFRDRLDSPLHF
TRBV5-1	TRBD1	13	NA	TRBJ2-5	TGCGCCAGCTCAGGGGGACCCGAAGAGACCCAGTACTTC	CASSGGPEETQYF
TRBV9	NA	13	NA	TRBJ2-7	TGTGCCAGCAGCCCCGTAGGACTTTACGAGCAGTACTTC	CASSPVGLYEQYF
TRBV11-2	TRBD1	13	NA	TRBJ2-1	TGTGCCAGCAGCTCGAACAGGGGTAATGAGCAGTTCTTC	CASSSNRGNEQFF
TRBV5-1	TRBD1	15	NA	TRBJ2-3	TGCGCCAGCAGCCCGGACAGGGGAAGGTCAGATACGCAGTATTTT	CASSPDRGRSDTQYF